The rows below give T cell receptor beta chains drawn from one sample of a study of shared clonotypes between healthy human individuals. Profiling relied on immunoSEQ multiplex PCR, and the TCRdb table lists in-frame clones only, not all of them. The sample contains about a million clones, approximately 76% of which appear only once. The sequenced sample consisted of memory CD4+ T cells sorted from blood. The source is a man younger than 30 in good health. Each CDR3 is given without its conserved first and last residue.

J,V,CDR3
TRBJ2-7,TRBV7-9,ASSPTGTYEQY
TRBJ2-7,TRBV4-1,ASSQDTSSGGFAQY
TRBJ2-7,TRBV7-2,ASSPGLTYEQY
TRBJ2-2,TRBV28,ASYIAGDPTGELF
TRBJ2-7,TRBV5-4,ASSLVTSGTSYEQY
TRBJ2-2,TRBV2,ASRNTYLGHGELF
TRBJ2-5,TRBV6-5,ASSYQYQETQY
TRBJ2-3,TRBV6-1,ASSFRDSQGDTQY
TRBJ1-4,TRBV6-1,ASQGPTNEKLF
TRBJ1-2,TRBV7-2,ASSLGQGPYGYT
TRBJ2-4,TRBV30,AGLNKNIQY
TRBJ2-1,TRBV7-3,ASSLNGLAGVNEQF
TRBJ1-2,TRBV6-5,ASSPGAYGYT
TRBJ2-3,TRBV10-3,AISDPGLAGGPTDTQY
TRBJ2-2,TRBV5-1,ASSLAIENTGELF
TRBJ2-7,TRBV7-9,ASRSTGVEQY
TRBJ2-7,TRBV27,ASSNRQGSYEQY
TRBJ2-7,TRBV2,ASSEWGRTYEQY
TRBJ2-2,TRBV11-3,ASSLSGAGTGELF
TRBJ1-3,TRBV7-2,ASSLDQGLRNTIY
TRBJ2-7,TRBV15,ATSRGGTDYEQY
TRBJ2-7,TRBV30,AWAGPPPYEQY
TRBJ2-7,TRBV7-9,ASSLGTWGEQY
TRBJ1-2,TRBV28,ASSLGQGAHYGYT
TRBJ2-3,TRBV5-5,ASSLMTGSPDTQY
TRBJ2-1,TRBV10-2,ASSEVAWTYNEQF
TRBJ1-2,TRBV5-1,ASSLAEGQNYGYT